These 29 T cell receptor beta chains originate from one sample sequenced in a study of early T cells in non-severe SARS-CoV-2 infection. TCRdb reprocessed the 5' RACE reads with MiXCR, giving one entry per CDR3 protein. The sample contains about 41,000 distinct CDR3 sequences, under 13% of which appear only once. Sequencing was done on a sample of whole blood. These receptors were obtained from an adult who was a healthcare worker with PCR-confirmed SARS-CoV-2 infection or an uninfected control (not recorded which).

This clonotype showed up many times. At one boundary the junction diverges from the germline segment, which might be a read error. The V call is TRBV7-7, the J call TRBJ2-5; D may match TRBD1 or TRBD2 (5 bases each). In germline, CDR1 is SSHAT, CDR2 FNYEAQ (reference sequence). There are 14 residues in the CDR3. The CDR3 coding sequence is TGTGCTAGCAGGCGATGGGGGTCGGACGAGACCCAGTACTTC. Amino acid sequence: CASRRWGSDETQYF.

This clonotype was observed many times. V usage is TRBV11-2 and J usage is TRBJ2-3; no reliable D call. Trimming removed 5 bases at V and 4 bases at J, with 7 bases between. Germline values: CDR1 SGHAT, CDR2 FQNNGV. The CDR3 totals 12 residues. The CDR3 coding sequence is TGTGCCAGCAGCCCTAGTGCAGATACGCAGTATTTT. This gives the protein CASSPSADTQYF.

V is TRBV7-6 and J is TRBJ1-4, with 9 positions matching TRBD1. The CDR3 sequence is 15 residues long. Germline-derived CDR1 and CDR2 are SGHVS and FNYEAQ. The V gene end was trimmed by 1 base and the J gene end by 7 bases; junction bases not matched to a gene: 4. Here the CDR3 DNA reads TGTGCCAGCAGCTTAGGAGGGACAGGGAGTGAAAAACTGTTTTTT. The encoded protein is CASSLGGTGSEKLFF.

In nucleotides, the CDR3 is TGTGCCAGCAACTCAGGGGGCACCGGGGAGCTGTTTTTT. Its translation: CASNSGGTGELFF. The chain has TRBV6-2 or TRBV6-3 and TRBJ2-2; TRBD1 matches 7 bases. The junction had 3 bases not matched to a gene; V was cut back by 7 bases and J by 4 bases. Germline CDR1 is MNHEY and CDR2 is SVGEGT. The CDR3 sequence is 13 residues long.

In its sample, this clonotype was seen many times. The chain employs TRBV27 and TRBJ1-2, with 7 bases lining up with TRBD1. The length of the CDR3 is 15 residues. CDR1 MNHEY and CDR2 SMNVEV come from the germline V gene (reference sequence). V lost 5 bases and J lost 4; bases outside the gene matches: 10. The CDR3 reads CASSPIRQGGYGYTF. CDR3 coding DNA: TGTGCCAGCAGTCCGATCCGACAGGGAGGCTATGGCTACACCTTC.

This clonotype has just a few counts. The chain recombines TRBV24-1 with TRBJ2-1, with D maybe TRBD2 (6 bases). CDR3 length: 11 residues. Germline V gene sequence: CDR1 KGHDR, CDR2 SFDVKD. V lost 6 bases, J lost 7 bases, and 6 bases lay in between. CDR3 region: CATSRGNEQFF. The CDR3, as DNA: TGTGCCACCAGTCGGGGGAATGAGCAGTTCTTC.

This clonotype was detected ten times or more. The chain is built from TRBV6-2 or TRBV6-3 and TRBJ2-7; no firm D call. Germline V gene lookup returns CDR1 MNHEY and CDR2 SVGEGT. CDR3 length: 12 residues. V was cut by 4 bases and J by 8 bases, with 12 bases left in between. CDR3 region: CASSFLQQKQYF. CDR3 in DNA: TGTGCCAGCAGTTTCCTTCAACAGAAGCAGTACTTC.

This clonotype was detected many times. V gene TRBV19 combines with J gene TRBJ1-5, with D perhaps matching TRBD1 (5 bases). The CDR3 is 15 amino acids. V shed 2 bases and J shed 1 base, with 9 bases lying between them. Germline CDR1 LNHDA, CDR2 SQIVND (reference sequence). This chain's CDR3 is CASSITGTSNQPQHF. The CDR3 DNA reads TGTGCCAGTAGTATAACCGGGACCAGCAATCAGCCCCAGCATTTT. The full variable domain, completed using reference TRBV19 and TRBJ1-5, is DGGITQSPKYLFRKEGQNVTLSCEQNLNHDAMYWYRQDPGQGLRLIYYSQIVNDFQKGDIAEGYSVSREKKESFPLTVTSAQKNPTAFYLCASSITGTSNQPQHFGDGTRLSIL.

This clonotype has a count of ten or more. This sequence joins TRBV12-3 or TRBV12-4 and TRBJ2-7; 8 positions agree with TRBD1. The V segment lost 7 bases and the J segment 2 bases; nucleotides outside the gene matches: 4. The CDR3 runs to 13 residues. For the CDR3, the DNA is TGTGCCAGCACTCGGACAGGGACCTACGAGCAGTACTTC. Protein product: CASTRTGTYEQYF.

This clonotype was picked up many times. The CDR3 DNA reads TGTGCCAGCAGCTTACCCGGGTCCGGGGAGCTGTTTTTT. Protein product: CASSLPGSGELFF. V usage is TRBV7-3 and J usage is TRBJ2-2, with D uncertain. Trimming stripped 2 bases from V and 6 bases from J, with 7 bases between. There are 13 residues in the CDR3. Germline CDR1 is SGHTA and CDR2 is FQGTGA.

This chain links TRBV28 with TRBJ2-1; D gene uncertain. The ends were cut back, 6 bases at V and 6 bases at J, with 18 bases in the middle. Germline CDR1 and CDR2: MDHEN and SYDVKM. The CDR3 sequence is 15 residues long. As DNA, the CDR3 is TGTGCCAGCAGAGATCCGGGTCCAAGTGGCAATGAGCAGTTCTTC. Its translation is CASRDPGPSGNEQFF.

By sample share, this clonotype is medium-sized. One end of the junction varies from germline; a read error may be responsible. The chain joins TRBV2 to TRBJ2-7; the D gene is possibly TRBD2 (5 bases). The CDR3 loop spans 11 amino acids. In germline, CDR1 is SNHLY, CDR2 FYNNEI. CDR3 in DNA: TGTGCCAGCGGACTTTCCTCCGAGCAGTACTTC. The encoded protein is CASGLSSEQYF.

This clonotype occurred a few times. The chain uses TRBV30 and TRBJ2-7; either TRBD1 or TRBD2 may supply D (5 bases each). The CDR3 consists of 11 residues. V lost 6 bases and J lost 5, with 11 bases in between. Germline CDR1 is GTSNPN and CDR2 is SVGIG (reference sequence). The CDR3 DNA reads TGTGCCTGCTATGGGGGTCACGAGCAGTACTTC. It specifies CACYGGHEQYF.

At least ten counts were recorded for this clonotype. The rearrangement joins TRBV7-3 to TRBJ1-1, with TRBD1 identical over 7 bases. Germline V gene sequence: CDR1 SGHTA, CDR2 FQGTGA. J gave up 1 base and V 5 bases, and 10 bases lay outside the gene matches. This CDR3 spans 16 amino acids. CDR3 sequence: CASSPGTEGANTEAFF. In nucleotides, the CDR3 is TGTGCCAGCAGCCCCGGGACAGAGGGGGCGAACACTGAAGCTTTCTTT.

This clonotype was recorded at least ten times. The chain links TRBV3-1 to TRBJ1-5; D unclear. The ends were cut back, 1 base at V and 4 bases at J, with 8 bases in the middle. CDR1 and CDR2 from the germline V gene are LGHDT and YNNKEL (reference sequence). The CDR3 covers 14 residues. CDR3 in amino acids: CASSQGIGNQPQHF. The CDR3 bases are TGTGCCAGCAGCCAAGGAATCGGGAATCAGCCCCAGCATTTT.

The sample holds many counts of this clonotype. Here the CDR3 reads CASTYYRGGYGYTF. The CDR3 nucleotides are TGTGCCAGCACCTATTATCGGGGGGGGTATGGCTACACCTTC. The chain couples TRBV28 to TRBJ1-2; D possibly corresponds to TRBD1 (5 bases). The V gene lost 7 bases and the J gene lost 5 bases, with 17 bases spanning the gap. The CDR3 runs to 14 residues. Germline V gene data show CDR1 as MDHEN and CDR2 as SYDVKM.

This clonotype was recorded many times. CDR3 protein: CASRADRLYNEQFF. The CDR3 DNA follows: TGTGCCAGCAGGGCGGACAGGTTATACAATGAGCAGTTCTTC. The chain has TRBV2 and TRBJ2-1, with 7 bases fitting TRBD1. CDR1 is SNHLY and CDR2 is FYNNEI in the germline V gene. The CDR3 runs to 14 residues. V gave up 6 bases and J gave up 4 bases; unmatched junction bases: 6.

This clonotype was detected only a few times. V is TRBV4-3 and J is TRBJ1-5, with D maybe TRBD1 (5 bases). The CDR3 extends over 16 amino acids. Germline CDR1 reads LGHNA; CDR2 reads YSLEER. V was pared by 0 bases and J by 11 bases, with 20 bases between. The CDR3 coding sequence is TGCGCCAGCAGCCAAGATAGGGGCGCGACCCTCAGGACCCAGCATTTT. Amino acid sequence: CASSQDRGATLRTQHF.

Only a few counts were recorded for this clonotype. CDR3 loop: CASSPWGQTNTEAFF. In nucleotides, the CDR3 is TGTGCCAGCAGCCCCTGGGGACAGACGAACACTGAAGCTTTCTTT. The chain has TRBV9 and TRBJ1-1, with TRBD1 matching 7 bases. V dropped 4 bases and J dropped 1; count of bases not matched to a gene: 7. In germline, CDR1 is SGDLS, CDR2 YYNGEE. The length of the CDR3 is 15 residues. Variable domain in full (rest from reference TRBV9 and TRBJ1-1): DSGVTQTPKHLITATGQRVTLRCSPRSGDLSVYWYQQSLDQGLQFLIQYYNGEERAKGNILERFSAQQFPDLHSELNLSSLELGDSALYFCASSPWGQTNTEAFFGQGTRLTVV.

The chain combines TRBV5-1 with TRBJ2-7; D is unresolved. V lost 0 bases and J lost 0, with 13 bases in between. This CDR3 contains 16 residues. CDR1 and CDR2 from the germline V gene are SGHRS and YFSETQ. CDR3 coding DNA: TGCGCCAGCAGCTTGGGGAATGTGGGCGGCTCCTACGAGCAGTACTTC. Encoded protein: CASSLGNVGGSYEQYF.

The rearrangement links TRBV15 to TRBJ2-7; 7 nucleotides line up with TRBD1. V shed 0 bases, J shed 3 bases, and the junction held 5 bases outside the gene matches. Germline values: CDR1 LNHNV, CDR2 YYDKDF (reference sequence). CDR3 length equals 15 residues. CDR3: CATSRDRAGGYEQYF. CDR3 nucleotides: TGTGCCACCAGCAGAGATCGCGCAGGGGGCTACGAGCAGTACTTC.

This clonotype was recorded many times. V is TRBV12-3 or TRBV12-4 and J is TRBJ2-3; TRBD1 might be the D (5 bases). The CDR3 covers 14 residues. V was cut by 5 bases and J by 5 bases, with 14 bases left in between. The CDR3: CASSPGQDRDTQYF. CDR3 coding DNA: TGTGCCAGCAGTCCCGGACAAGACAGAGATACGCAGTATTTT.

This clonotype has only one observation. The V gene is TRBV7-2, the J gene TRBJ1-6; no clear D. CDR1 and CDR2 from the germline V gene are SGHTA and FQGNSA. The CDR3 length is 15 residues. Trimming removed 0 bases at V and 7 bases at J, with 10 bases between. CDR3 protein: CASSLALQINSPLHF. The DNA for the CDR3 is TGTGCCAGCAGCTTAGCGCTACAGATAAATTCACCCCTCCACTTT.

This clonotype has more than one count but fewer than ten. The CDR3 loop reads CSASSLAGGQADTQYF. As DNA, the CDR3 is TGCAGTGCAAGCTCCCTAGCGGGGGGGCAGGCAGATACGCAGTATTTT. This chain joins TRBV20-1 and TRBJ2-3; 12 positions match TRBD2. Germline trimming cut 6 bases from V and 4 bases from J; bases unmatched to any gene: 11. The CDR3 has 16 residues. Germline V gene lookup returns CDR1 DFQATT and CDR2 SNEGSKA (reference sequence).

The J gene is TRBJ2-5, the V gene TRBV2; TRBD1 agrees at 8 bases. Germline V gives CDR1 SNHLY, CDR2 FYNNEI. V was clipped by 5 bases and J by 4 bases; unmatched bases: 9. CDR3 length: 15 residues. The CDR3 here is CASSSTGVVRETQYF. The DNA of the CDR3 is TGTGCCAGCAGTTCGACAGGGGTCGTCCGAGAGACCCAGTACTTC.

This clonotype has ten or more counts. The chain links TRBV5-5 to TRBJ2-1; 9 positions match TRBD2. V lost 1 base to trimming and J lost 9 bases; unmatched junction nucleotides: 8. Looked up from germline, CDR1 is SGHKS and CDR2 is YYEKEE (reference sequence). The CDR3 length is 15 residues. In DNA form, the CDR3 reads TGTGCCAGCAGCTTGTACGGCGGGGGGGCGGCTGAGCAGTTCTTC. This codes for CASSLYGGGAAEQFF. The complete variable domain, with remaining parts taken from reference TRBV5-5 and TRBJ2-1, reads DAGVTQSPTHLIKTRGQQVTLRCSPISGHKSVSWYQQVLGQGPQFIFQYYEKEERGRGNFPDRFSARQFPNYSSELNVNALLLGDSALYLCASSLYGGGAAEQFFGPGTRLTVL.

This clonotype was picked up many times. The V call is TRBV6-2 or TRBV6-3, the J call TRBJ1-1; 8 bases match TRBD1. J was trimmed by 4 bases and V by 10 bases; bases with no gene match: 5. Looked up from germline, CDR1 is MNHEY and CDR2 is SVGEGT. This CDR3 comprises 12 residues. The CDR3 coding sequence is TGTGCCACCAACAGGGGGTCCACTGAAGCTTTCTTT. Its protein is CATNRGSTEAFF.

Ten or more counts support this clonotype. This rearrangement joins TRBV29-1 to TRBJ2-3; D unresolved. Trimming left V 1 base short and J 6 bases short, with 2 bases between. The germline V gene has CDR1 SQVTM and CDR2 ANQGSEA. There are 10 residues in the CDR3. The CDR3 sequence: CSVEADTQYF. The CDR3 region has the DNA TGCAGCGTTGAAGCCGATACGCAGTATTTT.

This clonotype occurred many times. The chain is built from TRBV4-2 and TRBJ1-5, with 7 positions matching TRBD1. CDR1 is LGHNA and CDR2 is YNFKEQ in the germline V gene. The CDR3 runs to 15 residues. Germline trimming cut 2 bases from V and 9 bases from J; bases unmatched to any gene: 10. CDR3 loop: CASSQSGGQLGPQHF. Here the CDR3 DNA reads TGTGCCAGCAGCCAATCTGGGGGACAGCTAGGGCCCCAGCATTTT.